This TCR beta chain was identified during a study of blood T cell repertoires in COVID-19. Study in general: The cDNA or gDNA used as material had been derived from T cells, B-cell-depleted T cells, or PBMCs.

The data were produced by immunoSEQ multiplex PCR, yet TCRdb's version contains in-frame clones alone and is incomplete. The table shows 310,000 or so clones, with roughly 86% occurring only once. V lost 2 bases to trimming and J lost 0 bases, with 11 bases between them. Germline V gene lookup returns CDR1 LNHNV and CDR2 YYDKDF (reference sequence). The CDR3 is 15 residues long. The receptor was derived from a man under 40 with COVID-19, enrolled during active disease. Material: peripheral blood. The V and J genes are TRBV15 and TRBJ2-7; D perhaps matches TRBD2 (7 bases). CDR3 nucleotide sequence: TGTGCCACCAGCAGAAGGGGGGGGAGCTCCTACGAGCAGTACTTC. It encodes CATSRRGGSSYEQYF.